One and the same sample provided the 11 T cell receptor beta chains below, sequenced in a study of blood T cell repertoires in COVID-19. Clones were sequenced by immunoSEQ multiplex PCR, and TCRdb holds only the in-frame ones, with some missing. Among 150,000 to 250,000 clones, roughly 80% were seen once, and the ten largest hold around 11%. Material for sequencing was PBMCs or T cells enriched from blood (not recorded which). The receptor set was obtained from a man between 40 and 49 years old who had recovered from COVID-19.

The CDR3 DNA is TGTGCCAGCAGGGGACAGGGCCACTACGAGCAGTACTTC. As protein: CASRGQGHYEQYF. J is TRBJ2-7 and V is TRBV6-5; 9 bases fit TRBD1. Germline V lookup: CDR1 MNHEY, CDR2 SVGAGI. This CDR3 has 13 amino acids. The V and J ends lost 6 bases and 3 bases, in that order; junction bases with no gene match: 3.

This chain joins TRBV5-1 and TRBJ2-3; no reliable D call. The CDR3 length is 11 residues. Germline CDR1 reads SGHRS; CDR2 reads YFSETQ. V lost 3 bases to trimming and J lost 6 bases, with 5 bases between them. The CDR3 loop reads CASSSADTQYF. The CDR3 nucleotides are TGCGCCAGCAGCTCCGCGGATACGCAGTATTTT.

This clone was seen a few times. This chain uses TRBV24-1 with TRBJ1-1; tentatively, D is TRBD1 (5 bases). With 4 bases removed from V and 7 bases from J, the gap between germline ends came to 9 bases. CDR1 and CDR2 from the germline V gene are KGHDR and SFDVKD. The CDR3 consists of 12 residues. The CDR3 sequence: CATSDIQGEAFF. The CDR3 nucleotides are TGTGCCACCAGTGACATTCAGGGTGAAGCTTTCTTT.

This clone was seen a few times. CDR3 residues: CASSSASTRLNEKLFF. CDR3 nucleotide sequence: TGTGCCAGCAGCTCGGCCTCGACCAGGTTAAATGAAAAACTGTTTTTT. V gene TRBV5-6 combines with J gene TRBJ1-4; D remains ambiguous. Trimming cost V 3 bases and J 5 bases, with 17 bases left between them. The CDR3 runs to 16 residues. The germline gives CDR1 SGHDT, CDR2 YYEEEE.

The V and J genes are TRBV29-1 and TRBJ1-5; D is possibly TRBD1 (5 bases). Trimming pared 5 bases from V and 5 bases from J, leaving 10 bases between. The CDR3 spans 12 residues. CDR1 and CDR2 from the germline V gene are SQVTM and ANQGSEA. The CDR3 protein is CSVQGRDQPQHF. The CDR3 DNA reads as TGCAGCGTTCAGGGTCGAGATCAGCCCCAGCATTTT.

The chain is built from TRBV5-6 and TRBJ1-5; TRBD1 is a possible D gene (5 bases). The CDR3 sequence is 15 residues long. Trimming removed 2 bases from V and 7 bases from J, with 16 bases in between. Germline V CDR1 and CDR2: SGHDT, YYEEEE. This chain's CDR3 is CASSFMGEGRQPQHF. CDR3 bases: TGTGCCAGCAGCTTCATGGGGGAGGGGCGACAGCCCCAGCATTTT. Based on the CDR3 plus reference TRBV5-6 and TRBJ1-5, the full variable domain is DAGVTQSPTHLIKTRGQQVTLRCSPKSGHDTVSWYQQALGQGPQFIFQYYEEEERQRGNFPDRFSGHQFPNYSSELNVNALLLGDSALYLCASSFMGEGRQPQHFGDGTRLSIL.

The genes are TRBV6-5 and TRBJ1-2; the D gene is possibly TRBD1 (6 bases). Germline CDR1 is MNHEY and CDR2 is SVGAGI. The CDR3 runs to 14 residues. The V end was cut by 0 bases, the J end by 6 bases, with 11 bases between. CDR3 sequence reads: CASSYSNRDDGYTF. The CDR3 nucleotides are TGTGCCAGCAGTTACTCGAACAGGGACGATGGCTACACCTTC.

The chain links TRBV14 to TRBJ1-6, with TRBD1 matching 9 bases. The V gene's germline CDR1 is SGHDN and CDR2 FVKESK. The CDR3 consists of 15 residues. After removal of 2 bases from V and 15 bases from J, the junction contained 11 bases not matched to a gene. The CDR3 DNA sequence: TGTGCCAGCAGCCAACTTGGGACAGGGAACGATGGCCTCCACTTT. This encodes CASSQLGTGNDGLHF.

The V call is TRBV7-2, the J call TRBJ2-1; TRBD2 agrees at 7 bases. The germline gives CDR1 SGHTA, CDR2 FQGNSA. Germline trimming cut 1 base from V and 7 bases from J; bases unmatched to any gene: 10. The CDR3 extends over 16 amino acids. The DNA for the CDR3 is TGTGCCAGCAGCTTAGGGTGGGCGGGAGCACAAAATGAGCAGTTCTTC. Amino acid sequence: CASSLGWAGAQNEQFF.

The chain joins TRBV4-3 to TRBJ2-7; no firm D call. V was cut by 0 bases and J by 2 bases, with 8 bases left in between. The CDR3 runs to 14 residues. From germline, CDR1 is LGHNA and CDR2 YSLEER. The CDR3 is CASSQERFTYEQYF. In DNA form, the CDR3 reads TGCGCCAGCAGCCAAGAGCGGTTCACCTACGAGCAGTACTTC.

The chain links TRBV30 to TRBJ2-5; D is unresolved. The CDR3 covers 13 residues. Trimming took off 2 bases at V and 8 bases at J, with 15 bases between the two ends. CDR1 and CDR2 (germline): GTSNPN, SVGIG (reference sequence). The CDR3 reads CAWSSHGRGTQYF. DNA for the CDR3: TGTGCCTGGAGTTCCCACGGCCGCGGCACCCAGTACTTC.